The 9 T cell receptor beta chains reported below all come from one sample, sequenced in a study of cytomegalovirus exposure and HLA in healthy donors. Amplification used 60 Vbeta primers and 13 Jbeta primers. Libraries were prepared by immunoSEQ multiplex PCR; TCRdb keeps only in-frame clonotypes and omits some of them. The table shows some 160,000 clones, with under 85% occurring only once. Sequences were obtained from PBMCs. The source of these receptors is a woman in her twenties or thirties in good health and CMV-seronegative.

J is TRBJ2-7 and V is TRBV10-3; the D gene is possibly TRBD1 (6 bases). CDR3 length: 15 residues. The germline CDR1 and CDR2 sequences are ENHRY and SYGVKD. V lost 6 bases to trimming and J lost 3 bases, with 18 bases between them. CDR3 protein: CAISAHADRFYEQYF. CDR3 DNA: TGTGCCATCAGCGCTCATGCCGACAGGTTCTACGAGCAGTACTTC.

The CDR3 sequence: CASSALAGGLYEQYF. The CDR3 bases are TGCGCCAGCAGCGCCCTAGCGGGGGGTCTCTACGAGCAGTACTTC. The chain employs TRBV5-1 and TRBJ2-7; 11 bases fit TRBD2. There are 15 residues in the CDR3. Germline V gene lookup returns CDR1 SGHRS and CDR2 YFSETQ. The ends lost 4 bases at V and 3 bases at J; junction bases unmatched: 6.

This rearrangement joins TRBV7-9 to TRBJ2-5; D may be TRBD1 (6 bases). V was shortened by 5 bases and J by 2 bases, with 12 bases between the two germline ends. From germline, CDR1 is SEHNR and CDR2 FQNEAQ (reference sequence). The CDR3 length is 14 residues. The CDR3 here is CASSPDSTQETQYF. As DNA, the CDR3 is TGTGCCAGCAGCCCGGACAGCACACAAGAGACCCAGTACTTC.

This clone was observed once. The V call is TRBV5-1, the J call TRBJ2-7; the D gene is possibly TRBD1 (6 bases). The V and J ends lost 0 bases and 0 bases respectively, with 19 bases between them. This CDR3 is built from 18 residues. CDR1 and CDR2 (germline): SGHRS, YFSETQ. In DNA form, the CDR3 reads TGCGCCAGCAGCTTGGCTCCCCCTACAGGGTCGAGCTCCTACGAGCAGTACTTC. Its translation is CASSLAPPTGSSSYEQYF.

The chain carries TRBV29-1 and TRBJ2-3, with 9 bases that match TRBD2. The V segment lost 4 bases and the J segment 4 bases; nucleotides outside the gene matches: 9. The CDR3 is made up of 15 amino acids. The V gene's germline CDR1 is SQVTM and CDR2 ANQGSEA. CDR3 protein: CSVVGAGGPADTQYF. The CDR3 DNA follows: TGCAGCGTTGTGGGGGCGGGGGGGCCCGCAGATACGCAGTATTTT.

The chain combines TRBV11-3 with TRBJ2-3, with D tentatively TRBD2 (6 bases). Deletions cut 2 bases from V and 1 base from J, with 7 bases between. The CDR3 length is 14 residues. CDR1 SGHNT and CDR2 YENEEA come from the germline V gene. CDR3 nucleotide sequence: TGTGCCAGCAGCTTATCTAGCGGCACAGATACGCAGTATTTT. Translation gives CASSLSSGTDTQYF. The whole variable domain, filled in from reference TRBV11-3 and TRBJ2-3, reads EAGVVQSPRYKIIEKKQPVAFWCNPISGHNTLYWYLQNLGQGPELLIRYENEEAVDDSQLPKDRFSAERLKGVDSTLKIQPAELGDSAVYLCASSLSSGTDTQYFGPGTRLTVL.

This chain joins TRBV9 and TRBJ1-1; D call uncertain. Germline-derived CDR1 and CDR2 are SGDLS and YYNGEE. The V end was cut by 3 bases, the J end by 4 bases, with 4 bases between. This CDR3 spans 11 amino acids. Here the CDR3 reads CASSAVTEAFF. CDR3 DNA sequence: TGTGCCAGCAGCGCAGTCACTGAAGCTTTCTTT.

This clone was picked up one time. This CDR3 is CASSYSGGRGNEQFF. The CDR3 DNA reads TGTGCCAGCAGCTATAGCGGGGGGAGAGGCAATGAGCAGTTCTTC. This sequence joins TRBV11-3 and TRBJ2-1; 10 bases line up with TRBD2. The CDR3 length is 15 residues. The V and J ends lost 4 bases and 6 bases, in that order; junction bases with no gene match: 6. The V gene's germline CDR1 is SGHNT and CDR2 YENEEA.

V and J are TRBV5-6 and TRBJ1-2, with TRBD1 matching over 11 bases. J was trimmed by 4 bases and V by 4 bases; bases with no gene match: 12. The germline gives CDR1 SGHDT, CDR2 YYEEEE. This CDR3 spans 17 amino acids. The CDR3 protein is CASSHGLLDRGLYGYTF. The CDR3 nucleotides read TGTGCCAGCAGCCACGGGCTTTTGGACAGGGGGCTCTATGGCTACACCTTC.